One and the same sample provided the 21 T cell receptor beta chains below, sequenced in a study of T cell responses to AZD1222 COVID-19 vaccine. The table came from immunoSEQ multiplex PCR; TCRdb's copy has only in-frame clones and leaves some out. The table lists tens of thousands of clones, 89% of them singletons. Sequencing used peripheral blood, obtained on day 0 of AZD1222 vaccination. The receptors were sampled from an adult in good health.

J is TRBJ2-2 and V is TRBV3-1 (or the pseudogene TRBV3-2), with unresolved D. CDR1 is LGHDT, CDR2 YNNKEL, per germline (reference sequence). The CDR3 totals 16 residues. Trimming removed 3 bases at V and 1 base at J, with 12 bases between. In DNA, the CDR3 is TGTGCCAGCAGCCATTATGTTGTGCGGAACACCGGGGAGCTGTTTTTT. As protein: CASSHYVVRNTGELFF.

The genes are TRBV3-1 (or the pseudogene TRBV3-2) and TRBJ1-6, with TRBD1 as a possible D gene (5 bases). The length of the CDR3 is 16 residues. With 0 bases removed from V and 8 bases from J, the gap between germline ends came to 14 bases. Germline loops: CDR1 LGHDT, CDR2 YNNKEL (reference sequence). CDR3 region: CASSQELTAGHSPLHF. The CDR3 nucleotides are TGTGCCAGCAGCCAAGAATTGACAGCGGGTCATTCACCCCTCCACTTT.

This chain joins TRBV9 and TRBJ1-1; weak D call: TRBD1 (6 bases). CDR1 is SGDLS, CDR2 YYNGEE, per germline. This CDR3 has 16 amino acids. V was cut by 3 bases and J by 1 base, with 16 bases left in between. This CDR3 reads CASSASTGRPNTEAFF. CDR3 DNA: TGTGCCAGCAGCGCCTCGACAGGCCGACCGAACACTGAAGCTTTCTTT.

Notes on this clone: One junction end disagrees with the germline gene, perhaps due to a read error. The CDR3 here is CASTLGGADTQYF. The DNA of the CDR3 is TGTGCCAGCACCTTGGGGGGGGCAGATACGCAGTATTTT. The J gene is TRBJ2-3, the V gene TRBV5-4; 7 bases are shared with TRBD2. The germline V gene has CDR1 SGHNT and CDR2 YYREEE (reference sequence). CDR3 length equals 13 residues. Filled out from reference TRBV5-4 and TRBJ2-3, the complete variable domain reads ETGVTQSPTHLIKTRGQQVTLRCSSQSGHNTVSWYQQALGQGPQFIFQYYREEENGRGNFPPRFSGLQFPNYSSELNVNALELDDSALYLCASTLGGADTQYFGPGTRLTVL.

This clone turned up a few times. The CDR3 protein is CASSLGETQYF. The CDR3 DNA sequence: TGTGCCAGCAGTTTAGGGGAGACCCAGTACTTC. The V call is TRBV12-3 or TRBV12-4, the J call TRBJ2-5; D gene ambiguous. The CDR3 length is 11 residues. Deletions cut 1 base from V and 5 bases from J, with 2 bases between.

The J gene is TRBJ1-3, the V gene TRBV5-5; tentatively, D is TRBD1 (5 bases). The germline gives CDR1 SGHKS, CDR2 YYEKEE (reference sequence). V was clipped by 0 bases and J by 3 bases, with 7 bases between them. CDR3 length: 14 residues. The CDR3 DNA reads as TGTGCCAGCAGCTTGGCCGGGGGTGGAAACACCATATATTTT. Its translation: CASSLAGGGNTIYF.

The V call is TRBV5-1, the J call TRBJ2-2; D gene unclear. The V gene lost 3 bases and the J gene lost 2 bases, with 8 bases spanning the gap. The CDR3 contains 14 residues. Looked up from germline, CDR1 is SGHRS and CDR2 is YFSETQ. CDR3 loop: CASSSGPNTGELFF. The CDR3 DNA reads as TGCGCCAGCAGCTCCGGACCTAACACCGGGGAGCTGTTTTTT. Combining the CDR3 with reference TRBV5-1 and TRBJ2-2 gives the whole variable domain KAGVTQTPRYLIKTRGQQVTLSCSPISGHRSVSWYQQTPGQGLQFLFEYFSETQRNKGNFPGRFSGRQFSNSRSEMNVSTLELGDSALYLCASSSGPNTGELFFGEGSRLTVL.

The chain combines TRBV2 with TRBJ2-5; the D is unclear. The CDR3 is 13 amino acids. CDR1 and CDR2 from the germline V gene are SNHLY and FYNNEI. V was pared by 3 bases and J by 1 base, with 6 bases between. In DNA, the CDR3 is TGTGCCAGCAGTGACAAGCCCCAAGAGACCCAGTACTTC. Encoded protein: CASSDKPQETQYF.

The CDR3 DNA reads as TGTGCCATCAGTGAGTCGCCGGCTAACTATGGCTACACCTTC. Its protein product is CAISESPANYGYTF. The chain combines TRBV10-3 with TRBJ1-2; no clear D gene. This CDR3 is built from 14 residues. Trimming removed 0 bases from V and 0 bases from J, with 5 bases in between. Per germline, CDR1 ENHRY and CDR2 SYGVKD.

CDR3 residues: CASSLGRSHNEQFF. Written as DNA, the CDR3 is TGTGCCAGCAGCTTAGGGCGGAGTCACAATGAGCAGTTCTTC. The V and J genes are TRBV7-9 and TRBJ2-1; D is ambiguous. Deletions cut 1 base from V and 5 bases from J, with 9 bases between. This CDR3 comprises 14 residues. CDR1 is SEHNR and CDR2 is FQNEAQ in the germline V gene (reference sequence).

The chain has TRBV3-1 (or the pseudogene TRBV3-2) and TRBJ2-3, with TRBD2 matching over 10 bases. The CDR3 is 15 amino acids. V was clipped by 2 bases and J by 3 bases; unmatched bases: 2. Germline V CDR1 and CDR2: LGHDT, YNNKEL (reference sequence). The CDR3 sequence is CASSQTSGNTDTQYF. The CDR3 DNA follows: TGTGCCAGCAGCCAAACTAGCGGGAATACAGATACGCAGTATTTT.

The chain has TRBV28 and TRBJ2-5; D possibly matches TRBD1 or TRBD2 (5 bases each). V lost 2 bases and J lost 3, with 7 bases in between. Germline V lookup: CDR1 MDHEN, CDR2 SYDVKM. The CDR3 length is 13 residues. The CDR3 spells CASSLGTEETQYF. DNA for the CDR3: TGTGCCAGCAGTTTAGGGACCGAAGAGACCCAGTACTTC.

The rearrangement uses TRBV10-1 and TRBJ2-2; 9 bases align to TRBD1. V was clipped by 9 bases and J by 0 bases; unmatched bases: 2. The germline gives CDR1 WNHNN, CDR2 SYGVQD (reference sequence). The length of the CDR3 is 14 residues. CDR3 sequence: CASGQGTNTGELFF. The CDR3 DNA sequence: TGCGCCAGTGGACAGGGGACGAACACCGGGGAGCTGTTTTTT.

This clone came up once. As DNA, the CDR3 is TGTGCCAGCAGCTTAGGATCTGGACAGGGAGGTAGCAATCAGCCCCAGCATTTT. Translating it yields CASSLGSGQGGSNQPQHF. The chain employs TRBV5-8 and TRBJ1-5; 8 bases map to TRBD1. V lost 2 bases, J lost 0 bases, and 10 bases stayed unmatched. Germline CDR1 reads SGHTS; CDR2 reads YDEGEE. This CDR3 spans 18 amino acids.

The chain is built from TRBV11-2 and TRBJ1-6; 10 bases are shared with TRBD1. The CDR3 is made up of 18 amino acids. CDR1 is SGHAT, CDR2 FQNNGV, per germline. The J segment lost 5 bases and the V segment lost 1 base, leaving 8 bases of the junction unmatched. The CDR3 bases are TGTGCCAGCAGCTTAGTAGGACAGGGGGTGGAAAATAATTCACCCCTCCACTTT. Amino acids: CASSLVGQGVENNSPLHF.

The rearrangement joins TRBV19 to TRBJ2-2; 7 bases are a match to TRBD1. The V and J ends lost 3 bases and 7 bases, in that order; junction bases with no gene match: 8. The CDR3 loop spans 15 amino acids. The germline CDR1 and CDR2 sequences are LNHDA and SQIVND (reference sequence). The DNA of the CDR3 is TGTGCCAGTAGTATGAGACAGGGCCAGGGCGGGGAGCTGTTTTTT. Translated, it gives CASSMRQGQGGELFF.

This clone has a single count. J is TRBJ1-2 and V is TRBV5-4, with D possibly matching TRBD1 (5 bases). Trimming shortened V by 3 bases and J by 6 bases, and 15 bases separated the two germline ends. CDR1 is SGHNT, CDR2 YYREEE, per germline (reference sequence). The CDR3 contains 14 residues. This CDR3 reads CASSSASGDHGYTF. As DNA, the CDR3 is TGTGCCAGCAGCTCTGCTTCGGGGGATCATGGCTACACCTTC.

This chain connects TRBV2 to TRBJ1-2, with 8 bases matching TRBD1. V was clipped by 6 bases and J by 8 bases; unmatched bases: 14. Germline V lookup: CDR1 SNHLY, CDR2 FYNNEI. The CDR3 is 15 residues long. The CDR3 DNA follows: TGTGCCAGCAGGGGTGACAGGGGAGGAATGCGCGGCTACACCTTC. Its protein is CASRGDRGGMRGYTF.

The chain couples TRBV30 to TRBJ1-2, with TRBD1 identical over 10 bases. The germline gives CDR1 GTSNPN, CDR2 SVGIG (reference sequence). With V trimmed by 5 bases and J by 3 bases, 6 bases remained unmatched. The CDR3 runs to 14 residues. CDR3 residues: CAWAQDRGDYGYTF. The CDR3 DNA is TGTGCCTGGGCCCAGGACAGGGGGGACTATGGCTACACCTTC.

J is TRBJ2-7 and V is TRBV7-9, with 8 nucleotides matching TRBD2. Germline lookup yields CDR1 SEHNR and CDR2 FQNEAQ (reference sequence). The CDR3 is made up of 18 amino acids. Germline trimming cut 5 bases from V and 6 bases from J; bases unmatched to any gene: 21. As DNA, the CDR3 is TGTGCCAGCAGCCTAGGACTAGCTTTGCCCGAGGAGGGGTGCGAGCAGTACTTC. It codes for CASSLGLALPEEGCEQYF.

The genes are TRBV5-1 and TRBJ1-5, with D possibly being TRBD1 (6 bases). The CDR3 has 14 residues. The ends were cut back, 0 bases at V and 9 bases at J, with 13 bases in the middle. From germline, CDR1 is SGHRS and CDR2 YFSETQ. In DNA form, the CDR3 reads TGCGCCAGCAGCTTGGACAGGGAAATTTCGCCCCAGCATTTT. Translating it yields CASSLDREISPQHF.